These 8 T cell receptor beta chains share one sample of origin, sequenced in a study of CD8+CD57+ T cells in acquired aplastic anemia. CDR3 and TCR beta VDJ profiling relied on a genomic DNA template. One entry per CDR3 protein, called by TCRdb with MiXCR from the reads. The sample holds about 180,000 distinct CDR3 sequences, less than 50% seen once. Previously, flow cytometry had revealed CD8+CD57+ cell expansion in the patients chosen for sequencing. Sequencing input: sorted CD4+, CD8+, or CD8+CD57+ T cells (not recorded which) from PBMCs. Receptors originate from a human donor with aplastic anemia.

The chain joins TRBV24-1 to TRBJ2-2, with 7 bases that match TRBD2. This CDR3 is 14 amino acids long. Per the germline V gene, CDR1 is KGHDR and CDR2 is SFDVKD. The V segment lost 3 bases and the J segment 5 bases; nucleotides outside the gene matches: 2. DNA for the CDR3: TGTGCCACCAGTGATGACGGGAGGACCGGGGAGCTGTTTTTT. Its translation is CATSDDGRTGELFF.

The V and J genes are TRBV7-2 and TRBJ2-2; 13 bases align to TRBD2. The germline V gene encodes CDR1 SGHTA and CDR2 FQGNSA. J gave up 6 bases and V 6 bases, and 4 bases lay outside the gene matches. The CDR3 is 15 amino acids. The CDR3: CASSLGLAGAGELFF. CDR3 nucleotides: TGTGCCAGCAGTCTAGGACTAGCGGGAGCCGGGGAGCTGTTTTTT.

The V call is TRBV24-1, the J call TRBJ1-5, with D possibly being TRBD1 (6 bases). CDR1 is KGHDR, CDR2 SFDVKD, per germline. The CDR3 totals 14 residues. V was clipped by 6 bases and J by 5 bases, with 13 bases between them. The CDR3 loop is CATSHTGWDQPQHF. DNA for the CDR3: TGTGCCACCAGTCATACAGGGTGGGATCAGCCCCAGCATTTT.

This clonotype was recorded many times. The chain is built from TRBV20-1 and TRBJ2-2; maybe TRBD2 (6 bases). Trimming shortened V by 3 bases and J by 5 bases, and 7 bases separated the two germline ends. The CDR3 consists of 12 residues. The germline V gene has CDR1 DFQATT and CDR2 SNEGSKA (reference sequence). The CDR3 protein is CSAREGTGELFF. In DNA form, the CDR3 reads TGCAGTGCTAGGGAGGGGACCGGGGAGCTGTTTTTT.

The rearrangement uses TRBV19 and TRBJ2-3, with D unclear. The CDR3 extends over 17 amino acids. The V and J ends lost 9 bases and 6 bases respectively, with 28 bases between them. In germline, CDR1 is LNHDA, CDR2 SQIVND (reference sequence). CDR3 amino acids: CASSMGYLGPVGDTQYF. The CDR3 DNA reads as TGTGCCAGCTCGATGGGTTATCTCGGGCCCGTGGGGGATACGCAGTATTTT. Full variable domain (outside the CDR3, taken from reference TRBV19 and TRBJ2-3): DGGITQSPKYLFRKEGQNVTLSCEQNLNHDAMYWYRQDPGQGLRLIYYSQIVNDFQKGDIAEGYSVSREKKESFPLTVTSAQKNPTAFYLCASSMGYLGPVGDTQYFGPGTRLTVL.

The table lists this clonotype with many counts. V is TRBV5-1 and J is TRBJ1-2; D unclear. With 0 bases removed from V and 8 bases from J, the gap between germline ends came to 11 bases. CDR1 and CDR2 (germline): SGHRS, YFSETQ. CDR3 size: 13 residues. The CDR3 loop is CASSLGPEEGYTF. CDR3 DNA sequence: TGCGCCAGCAGCTTGGGGCCGGAGGAAGGCTACACCTTC.

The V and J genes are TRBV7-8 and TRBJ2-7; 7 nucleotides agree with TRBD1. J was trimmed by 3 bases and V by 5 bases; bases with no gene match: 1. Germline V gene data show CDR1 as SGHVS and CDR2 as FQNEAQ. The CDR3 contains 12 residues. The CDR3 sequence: CASSRQGYEQYF. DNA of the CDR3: TGTGCCAGCAGCCGACAGGGCTACGAGCAGTACTTC.

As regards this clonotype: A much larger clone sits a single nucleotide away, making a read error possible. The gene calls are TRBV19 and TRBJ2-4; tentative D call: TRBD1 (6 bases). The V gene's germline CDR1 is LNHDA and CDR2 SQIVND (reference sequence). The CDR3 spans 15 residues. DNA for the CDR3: TGTGCCAGTAGTATCGTGGGGGCCCCAGAAAACGTTCAGTACTTC. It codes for CASSIVGAPENVQYF. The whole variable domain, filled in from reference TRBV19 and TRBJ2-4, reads DGGITQSPKYLFRKEGQNVTLSCEQNLNHDAMYWYRQDPGQGLRLIYYSQIVNDFQKGDIAEGYSVSREKKESFPLTVTSAQKNPTAFYLCASSIVGAPENVQYFGAGTRLSVL.